The clone carrying this T cell receptor (beta chain) was counted at least ten times. The antigen is unknown. The data originate from a study of T cells after yellow fever vaccination. Study information: With SMART-Seq v4 Ultra Low Input, the fractions containing low cell numbers were prepared.

Study-wide results and caveats: Most primary-vaccination clones reappeared after the booster (approximately 96% CD4, 75% to 90% CD8). Faster peaking, at day 5 versus 15, marked a secondary response that was weaker. Shared CD4/CD8 clonotypes were a small share, likely from convergent recombination.

TCRdb re-analysed the 5' RACE reads in MiXCR, keeping a single row per CDR3 protein. Found here are under 200,000 distinct CDR3 sequences, 11% of them singletons; the top ten hold 30% to 45%. The V end was cut by 2 bases, the J end by 1 base, with 10 bases between. The V gene's germline CDR1 is LGHDT and CDR2 YNNKEL (reference sequence). This CDR3 has 15 residues. The rearrangement uses TRBV3-1 and TRBJ2-3; a possible D gene is TRBD2 (6 bases). The sequence derives from a man between 18 and 35 years old who received the YFV17D yellow fever vaccine. The sequences come from CD8+ T cells sorted from PBMCs, collected 15 days after the yellow fever booster vaccination. The CDR3 nucleotides are TGTGCCAGCAGCCAACGGCGCGGGGGCACAGATACGCAGTATTTT. It encodes CASSQRRGGTDTQYF.